The clone carrying this T cell receptor (beta chain) was counted a few times. Its specificity is not known. The source of the sample is a study of blood T cells in healthy people across ages. It was with a sample-barcoded 5' primer and a J-beta primer mix that a second PCR of roughly 6 to 12 cycles was run. TCRdb ran MiXCR on the 5' RACE reads and lists one entry per CDR3 protein. The data hold 600,000 to 800,000 distinct CDR3 sequences, with more than 20% observed a single time. The study's findings and limits: PBMCs went unsorted, and a conclusive naive versus antigen-experienced comparison was therefore prevented. Naive CD4+ cells and diversity were both higher in long-lived donors than in aged donors.

The TCR sequence derives from an older man in good health. Sequenced sample: blood.

The chain's CDR3 is CASSGRGRGEAFF. CDR3 in DNA: TGTGCCAGCAGTGGGCGGGGAAGGGGTGAAGCTTTCTTT. V usage is TRBV2 and J usage is TRBJ1-1; weak D call: TRBD1 (5 bases). Germline-derived CDR1 and CDR2 are SNHLY and FYNNEI. V gave up 4 bases and J gave up 7 bases, with 13 bases separating them. The CDR3 extends over 13 amino acids.